A few counts support the clone carrying this TCR beta chain. Its antigen is still unknown. This entry comes from a study of CD8+ T cells in alopecia areata. The overall study: Patients in the treated group were given tofacitinib by mouth, 5 to 10 mg twice a day. Disease severity was quantified as SALT score of affected scalp area.

Extraction and reverse transcription of RNA yielded cDNA as the sequencing template. Profiled with immunoSEQ multiplex PCR; TCRdb holds only in-frame clones, not every one. This table holds about 210,000 clones, about 40% found once. Specified treatment: oral pan-JAK inhibitor, 5-10 mg twice daily. General study points: The study found tofacitinib significantly decreased scalp clonality and expanded CD8+ clones among the top 100.

This material consisted of CD4+ T cells sorted from blood, taken at approximately week 36, from a patient treated with tofacitinib. The receptor comes from a human donor with alopecia areata.

The CDR3 sequence is CASSQEFGAGEGDTQYF. The CDR3 nucleotides read TGTGCCAGCAGCCAAGAGTTTGGAGCGGGAGAGGGAGATACGCAGTATTTT. The rearrangement links TRBV14 to TRBJ2-3, with 8 bases fitting TRBD2. Germline-derived CDR1 and CDR2 are SGHDN and FVKESK. V lost 0 bases to trimming and J lost 5 bases; unmatched junction nucleotides: 10. CDR3 length: 17 amino acids.